This entry features one T cell receptor (beta chain) sequence. This sample was taken from a study of prognosis after radiotherapy for stage I lung cancer. From genomic DNA, two-round multiplex PCR was used to amplify TCR beta CDR3. First-round PCR, the initial amplification, used primers specific to each TRBV and TRBJ gene. TCRdb processed the multiplex PCR reads anew with MiXCR; each CDR3 protein has one entry. The repertoire includes about 24,000 distinct CDR3 sequences, roughly 34% of them detected once, and 62% sits in the top ten. The germline V and J ends were trimmed by 4 bases and 4 bases, with 13 bases remaining between them. CDR1 and CDR2 (germline): SQVTM, ANQGSEA. The CDR3 loop spans 13 amino acids.

This specimen consisted of PBMCs, obtained before or after stereotactic body radiation therapy (not recorded which). The TCR originated in a donor aged 50 or older with non-small cell lung cancer. The gene calls are TRBV29-1 and TRBJ2-5, with TRBD2 as a possible D gene (6 bases). The CDR3 is CSVGNNGGETQYF. The CDR3, as DNA: TGCAGCGTTGGTAATAACGGGGGAGAGACCCAGTACTTC.